This passage covers 7 T cell receptor beta chains from one sample sequenced in a study of shared clonotypes between healthy human individuals. CD45RO-negative, CCR7-selected cells formed the naive CD8 fraction, which excluded terminally differentiated effector memory CD45RA+ cells. The method was immunoSEQ multiplex PCR; TCRdb's version includes in-frame clones alone and lacks a portion of them. The table records roughly 650,000 clones, about 96% of them present only once. Sequencing input: naive CD8+ T cells sorted from blood. These receptors were obtained from a woman in her twenties or thirties in good health.

The genes are TRBV15 and TRBJ2-5; 8 nucleotides agree with TRBD1. V gave up 2 bases and J gave up 5 bases; unmatched junction bases: 7. Germline loops: CDR1 LNHNV, CDR2 YYDKDF (reference sequence). This CDR3 has 15 residues. The DNA of the CDR3 is TGTGCCACCAGCAGATCGACAGGGGAAGGGGAGACCCAGTACTTC. It encodes CATSRSTGEGETQYF.

The chain carries TRBV11-3 and TRBJ1-1; D remains ambiguous. Germline V CDR1 and CDR2: SGHNT, YENEEA. This CDR3 comprises 13 residues. The V end lost 1 base, the J end lost 2 bases, and 5 bases lay between the germline ends. CDR3 protein: CASSLGINTEAFF. The CDR3 DNA reads TGTGCCAGCAGCTTAGGGATCAACACTGAAGCTTTCTTT.

This sequence joins TRBV29-1 and TRBJ2-1, with 9 bases that match TRBD2. Germline-derived CDR1 and CDR2 are SQVTM and ANQGSEA. Unmatched junction bases numbered 5, after V lost 4 bases and J lost 7 bases. The CDR3 consists of 13 residues. The chain's CDR3 is CSVVAGVFNEQFF. CDR3 bases: TGCAGCGTTGTAGCGGGAGTATTTAATGAGCAGTTCTTC.

The J gene is TRBJ1-4, the V gene TRBV28, with a weak D call TRBD1 (6 bases). CDR1 MDHEN and CDR2 SYDVKM come from the germline V gene. CDR3 length equals 16 residues. Trimming took 3 bases from V and 3 from J, leaving 14 bases between them. The CDR3 nucleotides are TGTGCCAGCAGTTTGGGGGTGGCAGGGGCTAATGAAAAACTGTTTTTT. Its translation is CASSLGVAGANEKLFF.

The table lists this clone with a count of one. The chain links TRBV28 to TRBJ1-1, with unresolved D. V lost 5 bases and J lost 7, with 14 bases in between. CDR3 length: 13 amino acids. Germline values: CDR1 MDHEN, CDR2 SYDVKM. The CDR3 loop is CASSMVRKVEAFF. The DNA of the CDR3 is TGTGCCAGCAGTATGGTAAGAAAAGTTGAAGCTTTCTTT.

This chain connects TRBV5-6 to TRBJ2-1, with 8 bases fitting TRBD2. This CDR3 has 12 residues. With 7 bases clipped from V and 6 bases from J, the junction kept 3 bases outside the gene matches. Per germline, CDR1 SGHDT and CDR2 YYEEEE. The CDR3 is CASGLASNEQFF. Here the CDR3 DNA reads TGTGCCAGCGGACTAGCTTCCAATGAGCAGTTCTTC.

The V gene is TRBV19, the J gene TRBJ1-1; possibly TRBD1 for D (6 bases). Germline V gene lookup returns CDR1 LNHDA and CDR2 SQIVND (reference sequence). Trimming took off 5 bases at V and 0 bases at J, with 13 bases between the two ends. The CDR3 spans 15 residues. Here the CDR3 DNA reads TGTGCCAGTAGTTCACGGACAGATTTGAACACTGAAGCTTTCTTT. Residues: CASSSRTDLNTEAFF.